The 8 T cell receptor beta chains given below trace back to one sample, sequenced in a study of cytomegalovirus exposure and HLA in healthy donors (TCRdb year 2017). Libraries were constructed by the immunoSEQ multiplex PCR assay. For the multiplex PCR, a mixture combining 60 forward primers for TCR Vbeta segments and 13 reverse primers for TCR Jbeta segments was used. Entries here come from immuneACCESS through TCRdb and include only in-frame sequences with V and J called. Some clones fail to appear in such tables; in the studies checked, an unresolved V gene covers under half of the shortfall, and the cause of the remainder is unknown. Recorded for this sample are some 130,000 clones; over 70% of them occurred a single time. The ten largest clones capture roughly 1.5% of the sample. Sequencing was done on a sample of PBMCs. These receptors were collected from a woman aged 18-29 years in good health and CMV-seronegative.

This chain uses TRBV6-5 with TRBJ2-3, with D perhaps TRBD2 (5 bases). The germline gives CDR1 MNHEY, CDR2 SVGAGI. The CDR3 loop spans 14 amino acids. Trimming cost V 2 bases and J 4 bases, with 10 bases left between them. In DNA, the CDR3 is TGTGCCAGCAGTTACGGACTGCCTTCAGATACGCAGTATTTT. Translation gives CASSYGLPSDTQYF.

This chain connects TRBV5-6 to TRBJ2-5; 9 nucleotides align to TRBD2. CDR3 size: 19 residues. Trimming removed 0 bases from V and 2 bases from J; junction bases left unmatched: 14. The V gene's germline CDR1 is SGHDT and CDR2 YYEEEE. The DNA of the CDR3 is TGTGCCAGCAGCTTGGCACTCGCGGTGGCTAGCGGGAAACAAGAGACCCAGTACTTC. Residues: CASSLALAVASGKQETQYF.

The chain is built from TRBV6-1 and TRBJ2-5; TRBD1 matches at 8 bases. The CDR3 consists of 15 residues. J gave up 4 bases and V 4 bases, and 8 bases lay outside the gene matches. Looked up from germline, CDR1 is MNHNS and CDR2 is SASEGT. As DNA, the CDR3 is TGTGCCAGCAGTGTAGAAGGGACAGGTTCAGAGACCCAGTACTTC. Translated, it gives CASSVEGTGSETQYF.

This clone has just a few counts. V and J are TRBV5-1 and TRBJ1-2; D may be TRBD1 (5 bases). This CDR3 has 15 amino acids. Per germline, CDR1 SGHRS and CDR2 YFSETQ. The V end lost 6 bases, the J end lost 4 bases, and 19 bases lay between the germline ends. The CDR3 spells CASTSSDSYTYGYTF. The CDR3 bases are TGCGCCAGCACCTCTTCCGACAGTTATACCTATGGCTACACCTTC.

This clone was observed a single time. The chain is built from TRBV10-1 and TRBJ2-3, with 9 bases lining up with TRBD2. V was clipped by 4 bases and J by 0 bases; unmatched bases: 8. This CDR3 has 17 amino acids. The V gene's germline CDR1 is WNHNN and CDR2 SYGVQD (reference sequence). The CDR3 reads CASSAPTSGTSTDTQYF. The CDR3 DNA reads TGCGCCAGCAGTGCCCCGACTAGCGGAACTAGCACAGATACGCAGTATTTT.

This clone was seen a few times. The J gene is TRBJ2-7, the V gene TRBV6-5; TRBD2 is a possible D gene (6 bases). This CDR3 has 14 residues. The V end was cut by 2 bases, the J end by 2 bases, with 10 bases between. Germline CDR1 is MNHEY and CDR2 is SVGAGI. The CDR3 is CASSYREWAYEQYF. CDR3 DNA sequence: TGTGCCAGCAGTTACCGGGAGTGGGCCTACGAGCAGTACTTC.

The chain combines TRBV27 with TRBJ1-1; 10 bases align to TRBD1. V shed 2 bases, J shed 0 bases, and the junction held 3 bases outside the gene matches. The CDR3 sequence is 16 residues long. CDR1 MNHEY and CDR2 SMNVEV come from the germline V gene (reference sequence). In DNA form, the CDR3 reads TGTGCCAGCAGTTTAGGGACAGGGGATGTGAACACTGAAGCTTTCTTT. The encoded protein is CASSLGTGDVNTEAFF.

V and J are TRBV5-1 and TRBJ2-2; D might be TRBD1 (5 bases). From germline, CDR1 is SGHRS and CDR2 YFSETQ. V shed 4 bases and J shed 8 bases, with 9 bases lying between them. There are 12 residues in the CDR3. The CDR3 DNA sequence: TGCGCCAGCAGCCTGGGGCTTGGGGAGCTGTTTTTT. This codes for CASSLGLGELFF. Looking up the rest from reference TRBV5-1 and TRBJ2-2 gives the full variable domain: KAGVTQTPRYLIKTRGQQVTLSCSPISGHRSVSWYQQTPGQGLQFLFEYFSETQRNKGNFPGRFSGRQFSNSRSEMNVSTLELGDSALYLCASSLGLGELFFGEGSRLTVL.